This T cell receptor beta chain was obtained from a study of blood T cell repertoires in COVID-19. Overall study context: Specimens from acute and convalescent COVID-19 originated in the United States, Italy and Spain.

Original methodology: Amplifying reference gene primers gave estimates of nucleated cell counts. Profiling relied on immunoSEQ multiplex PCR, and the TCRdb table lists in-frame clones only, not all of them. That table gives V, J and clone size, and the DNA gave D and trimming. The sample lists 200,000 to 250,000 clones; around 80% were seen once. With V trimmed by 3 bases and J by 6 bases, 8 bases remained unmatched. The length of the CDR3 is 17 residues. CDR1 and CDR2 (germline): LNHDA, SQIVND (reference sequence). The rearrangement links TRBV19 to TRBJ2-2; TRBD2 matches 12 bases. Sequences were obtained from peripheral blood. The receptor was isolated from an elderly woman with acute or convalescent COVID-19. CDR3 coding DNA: TGTGCCAGTAGTATGCTAGCGGGAGGGTGGGGACCCGGGGAGCTGTTTTTT. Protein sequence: CASSMLAGGWGPGELFF.